A single T cell receptor (beta chain) is shown here with its context. There are 14 residues in the CDR3. Germline CDR1 reads MRHNA; CDR2 reads SNTAGT. The V end was cut by 2 bases, the J end by 1 base, with 5 bases between. The record originates from a study of T cell changes during pregnancy in multiple sclerosis. Measured with immunoSEQ multiplex PCR; TCRdb has only the in-frame clones, and not every one. The table lists 98,000 or so clones, approximately 93% of them singletons. The sequence came from a female donor with multiple sclerosis, enrolled in a pregnancy study. The material sequenced was peripheral blood, taken after pregnancy. This chain connects TRBV6-4 to TRBJ2-2; the D is unclear. This CDR3 is CASSDSENTGELFF. In DNA form, the CDR3 reads TGTGCCAGCAGTGACAGCGAGAACACCGGGGAGCTGTTTTTT.